A selection of T cell receptor beta chains follows, all from one sample in a study of CD8 T cells in Susac syndrome. TCRdb re-analysed the immunoSEQ multiplex PCR reads in MiXCR, keeping a single row per CDR3 protein. Of about 240,000 distinct CDR3 sequences in the sample, 90% to 97% are singletons; the top ten hold roughly 0.1%. The sequenced material came from CD4+ T cells from PBMCs. The receptors originated from a human donor with Susac syndrome. Each CDR3 is given with its conserved first and last residue. Each record gives: V gene, clone size, D gene, J gene, CDR3 protein, CDR3 DNA. The D gene is left open where the match is weak. Clone size appears in some rows only: once, few, many, or a class for an expanded clone.

v_call: TRBV5-1; clone_size: -; d_call: -; j_call: TRBJ1-2; cdr3_aa: CASSQTFASSNGYTF; cdr3_nt: TGCGCCAGCAGCCAGACCTTCGCCTCTTCAAATGGCTACACCTTC
v_call: TRBV14; clone_size: -; d_call: TRBD2; j_call: TRBJ2-1; cdr3_aa: CATASGSIYNEQFF; cdr3_nt: TGTGCCACCGCTAGCGGGAGTATCTACAATGAGCAGTTCTTC
v_call: TRBV18; clone_size: -; d_call: -; j_call: TRBJ2-1; cdr3_aa: CASSPRQHSSYNEQFF; cdr3_nt: TGTGCCAGCTCACCTCGACAGCATAGCTCCTACAATGAGCAGTTCTTC
v_call: TRBV15; clone_size: -; d_call: -; j_call: TRBJ2-1; cdr3_aa: CATLGPRDRSNEQFF; cdr3_nt: TGTGCCACCTTGGGCCCTAGAGACCGTAGTAATGAGCAGTTCTTC
v_call: TRBV12-3/TRBV12-4; clone_size: -; d_call: -; j_call: TRBJ1-5; cdr3_aa: CASSSSGGFGNQPQHF; cdr3_nt: TGTGCCAGCAGTTCCAGCGGAGGGTTCGGCAATCAGCCCCAGCATTTT
v_call: TRBV5-4; clone_size: -; d_call: -; j_call: TRBJ1-1; cdr3_aa: CASSLEVTTEAFF; cdr3_nt: TGTGCCAGCAGCTTGGAGGTTACCACTGAAGCTTTCTTT
v_call: TRBV12-3/TRBV12-4; clone_size: -; d_call: TRBD2; j_call: TRBJ2-4; cdr3_aa: CASSTPASGSIQYF; cdr3_nt: TGTGCCAGCAGTACCCCGGCTAGCGGGAGCATTCAGTACTTC
v_call: TRBV4-1; clone_size: -; d_call: -; j_call: TRBJ2-5; cdr3_aa: CASSQVMVETQYF; cdr3_nt: TGCGCCAGCAGCCAAGTAATGGTGGAGACCCAGTACTTC
v_call: TRBV2; clone_size: -; d_call: -; j_call: TRBJ1-5; cdr3_aa: CASSAEGVQPQHF; cdr3_nt: TGTGCCAGCAGTGCAGAGGGGGTTCAGCCCCAGCATTTT
v_call: TRBV12-3/TRBV12-4; clone_size: -; d_call: -; j_call: TRBJ1-5; cdr3_aa: CASRIRGSSNQPQHF; cdr3_nt: TGTGCCAGCAGAATAAGGGGGAGCAGCAATCAGCCCCAGCATTTT
v_call: TRBV29-1; clone_size: -; d_call: -; j_call: TRBJ2-7; cdr3_aa: CSVEDGFEQYF; cdr3_nt: TGCAGCGTTGAGGACGGTTTCGAGCAGTACTTC
v_call: TRBV5-6; clone_size: -; d_call: TRBD2; j_call: TRBJ2-4; cdr3_aa: CASSHLSGNGNIQYF; cdr3_nt: TGTGCCAGCAGTCACCTTAGCGGGAATGGGAACATTCAGTACTTC
v_call: TRBV10-3; clone_size: -; d_call: -; j_call: TRBJ2-1; cdr3_aa: CAISEIGEQFF; cdr3_nt: TGTGCCATCAGTGAAATAGGGGAGCAGTTCTTC
v_call: TRBV15; clone_size: -; d_call: -; j_call: TRBJ1-1; cdr3_aa: CATSRERLRAFF; cdr3_nt: TGTGCCACCAGCAGAGAAAGGCTCAGAGCTTTCTTT
v_call: TRBV20-1; clone_size: -; d_call: -; j_call: TRBJ1-1; cdr3_aa: CSARQGASEAFF; cdr3_nt: TGCAGTGCTAGGCAGGGAGCCTCTGAAGCTTTCTTT
v_call: TRBV4-1; clone_size: -; d_call: TRBD2; j_call: TRBJ2-1; cdr3_aa: CASSLGASGSEQFF; cdr3_nt: TGCGCCAGCAGCCTCGGGGCTAGCGGGAGTGAGCAGTTCTTC
v_call: TRBV9; clone_size: -; d_call: -; j_call: TRBJ1-1; cdr3_aa: CASSALPLNTEAFF; cdr3_nt: TGTGCCAGCAGCGCCCTCCCATTGAACACTGAAGCTTTCTTT
v_call: TRBV27; clone_size: -; d_call: TRBD2; j_call: TRBJ2-7; cdr3_aa: CASRIAGPPYEQYF; cdr3_nt: TGTGCCAGCAGAATAGCGGGACCGCCCTACGAGCAGTACTTC
v_call: TRBV5-5; clone_size: few; d_call: -; j_call: TRBJ1-2; cdr3_aa: CASSLDPANYGYTF; cdr3_nt: TGTGCCAGCAGCTTGGATCCAGCTAACTATGGCTACACCTTC
v_call: TRBV29-1; clone_size: -; d_call: TRBD1; j_call: TRBJ1-4; cdr3_aa: CSVRWDSQKLFF; cdr3_nt: TGCAGCGTCCGGTGGGACAGTCAAAAACTGTTTTTT
v_call: TRBV5-1; clone_size: -; d_call: -; j_call: TRBJ2-5; cdr3_aa: CASSLAGRGRQETQYF; cdr3_nt: TGCGCCAGCAGCTTGGCCGGCAGGGGGAGGCAAGAGACCCAGTACTTC